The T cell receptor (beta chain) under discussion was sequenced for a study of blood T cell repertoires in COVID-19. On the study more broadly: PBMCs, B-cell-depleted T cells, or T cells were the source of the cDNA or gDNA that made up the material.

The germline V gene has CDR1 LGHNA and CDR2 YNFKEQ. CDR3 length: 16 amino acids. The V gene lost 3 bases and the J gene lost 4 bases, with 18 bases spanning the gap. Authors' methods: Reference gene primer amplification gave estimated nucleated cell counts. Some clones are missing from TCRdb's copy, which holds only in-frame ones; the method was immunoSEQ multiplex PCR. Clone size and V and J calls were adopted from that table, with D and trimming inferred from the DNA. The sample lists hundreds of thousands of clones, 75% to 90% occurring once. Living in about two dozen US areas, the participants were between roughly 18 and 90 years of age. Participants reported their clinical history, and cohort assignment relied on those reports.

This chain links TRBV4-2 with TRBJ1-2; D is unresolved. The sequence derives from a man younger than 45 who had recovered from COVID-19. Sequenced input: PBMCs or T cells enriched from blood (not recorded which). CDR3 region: CASSQVGGSAFYGYTF. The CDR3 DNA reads TGTGCCAGCAGCCAGGTTGGAGGGTCAGCCTTCTATGGCTACACCTTC.